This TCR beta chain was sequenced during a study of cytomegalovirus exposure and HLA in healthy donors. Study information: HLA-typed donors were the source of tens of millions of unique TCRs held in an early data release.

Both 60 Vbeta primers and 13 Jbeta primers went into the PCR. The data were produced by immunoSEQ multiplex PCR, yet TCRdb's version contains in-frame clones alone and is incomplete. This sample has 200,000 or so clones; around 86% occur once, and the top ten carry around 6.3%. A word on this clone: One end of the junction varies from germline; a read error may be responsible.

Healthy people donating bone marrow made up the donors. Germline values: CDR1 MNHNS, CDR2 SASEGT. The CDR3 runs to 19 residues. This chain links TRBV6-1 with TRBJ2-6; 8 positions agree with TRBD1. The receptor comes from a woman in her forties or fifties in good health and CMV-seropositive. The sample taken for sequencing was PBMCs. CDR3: CASSDDPDRVLSGANGLTF. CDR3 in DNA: TGTGCCAGCAGTGACGACCCGGACAGGGTTCTCTCTGGGGCCAACGGCCTGACTTTC.